This paragraph covers one T cell receptor (beta chain) sequence. A second PCR of 7 to 11 cycles used a sample-barcoded 5' primer and a J-beta primer mix. TCRdb re-called the 5' RACE reads through MiXCR, storing one row per CDR3 protein. The table lists about 640,000 distinct CDR3 sequences, 40% to 50% of them singletons, with 30% in the top ten. The source of the sample is a study of blood T cells in healthy people across ages. The sequence was obtained from an older man in good health. The sample comprised blood.

The DNA for the CDR3 is TGTGCCAGCAGCTTAGCAAGGCAGGGTGTGGGGGCCAACGTCCTGACTTTC. Protein sequence: CASSLARQGVGANVLTF. The J gene is TRBJ2-6, the V gene TRBV7-9, with TRBD1 as a possible D gene (5 bases). Trimming took off 0 bases at V and 4 bases at J, with 13 bases between the two ends. The germline V gene encodes CDR1 SEHNR and CDR2 FQNEAQ (reference sequence). The CDR3 totals 17 residues.